These 8 T cell receptor beta chains came from one sample sequenced in a study of Ad26.COV2.S vaccination and SARS-CoV-2 variants. Profiled with immunoSEQ multiplex PCR; TCRdb holds only in-frame clones, not every one. Among around 250,000 clones listed, roughly 87% were seen once. Treatment: roughly 18 received Ad26.COV2.S at low or high dose, single or two shots; five or six received placebo; per-sample allocation not given. At day 63 after the first vaccine or placebo injection, samples were drawn. The material was peripheral blood, obtained in a trial of Ad26.COV2.S vaccine versus placebo. The receptors derive from a person aged 18-60 years who received the Ad26.COV2.S COVID-19 vaccine or a placebo.

This clone was detected a few times. This chain joins TRBV7-9 and TRBJ1-4, with D unresolved. The CDR3 length is 11 residues. Germline V CDR1 and CDR2: SEHNR, FQNEAQ (reference sequence). With 11 bases removed from V and 4 bases from J, the gap between germline ends came to 8 bases. The DNA for the CDR3 is TGTGCCGAGCCCATTAATGAAAAACTGTTTTTT. It specifies CAEPINEKLFF.

The chain links TRBV9 to TRBJ2-2; possibly TRBD2 for D (5 bases). Germline values: CDR1 SGDLS, CDR2 YYNGEE. Between the trimmed V and J ends, which lost 5 bases and 1 base, there was a span of 9 bases. The CDR3 spans 14 residues. The CDR3 nucleotides are TGTGCCAGCAGTGGTGGGAGGAACACCGGGGAGCTGTTTTTT. Encoded protein: CASSGGRNTGELFF.

The genes are TRBV7-3 and TRBJ2-3; 7 nucleotides match TRBD2. With 4 bases clipped from V and 0 bases from J, the junction kept 7 bases outside the gene matches. The CDR3 length is 16 residues. Germline V gene lookup returns CDR1 SGHTA and CDR2 FQGTGA. The CDR3 region is CASSWGGAGSTDTQYF. The DNA of the CDR3 is TGTGCCAGCAGCTGGGGGGGAGCAGGCAGCACAGATACGCAGTATTTT.

The CDR3 DNA follows: TGTGCCAGCAGCCCCCGAGCGGGGATTCCAACAGATACGCAGTATTTT. Its protein is CASSPRAGIPTDTQYF. The chain has TRBV4-2 and TRBJ2-3; 7 bases fit TRBD2. The CDR3 covers 16 residues. Unmatched junction bases numbered 10, after V lost 4 bases and J lost 3 bases. The germline V gene encodes CDR1 LGHNA and CDR2 YNFKEQ.

The V and J genes are TRBV9 and TRBJ1-4; possible D gene TRBD1, 6 bases. Trimming removed 3 bases from V and 5 bases from J, with 14 bases in between. Germline V gene lookup returns CDR1 SGDLS and CDR2 YYNGEE. The CDR3 totals 15 residues. CDR3 bases: TGTGCCAGCAGCGCCGGACAGCCCTACAATGAAAAACTGTTTTTT. Its protein is CASSAGQPYNEKLFF.

The chain couples TRBV19 to TRBJ2-5; TRBD2 might be the D (6 bases). The V and J ends lost 3 bases and 5 bases respectively, with 13 bases between them. The germline CDR1 and CDR2 sequences are LNHDA and SQIVND (reference sequence). The CDR3 totals 14 residues. CDR3 amino acids: CASSIEGGRETQYF. The DNA for the CDR3 is TGTGCCAGTAGTATCGAGGGAGGTCGGGAGACCCAGTACTTC.

The genes are TRBV7-9 and TRBJ2-5; D is perhaps TRBD1 (6 bases). Trimming took 1 base from V and 0 from J, leaving 9 bases between them. Germline values: CDR1 SEHNR, CDR2 FQNEAQ (reference sequence). The CDR3 totals 15 residues. The DNA of the CDR3 is TGTGCCAGCAGCTTAGATCAGGGGTACCAAGAGACCCAGTACTTC. This encodes CASSLDQGYQETQYF.

The chain is built from TRBV3-1 (or the pseudogene TRBV3-2) and TRBJ2-7; perhaps TRBD1 as D (5 bases). V lost 0 bases to trimming and J lost 7 bases, with 13 bases between them. The germline gives CDR1 LGHDT, CDR2 YNNKEL (reference sequence). The CDR3 has 14 residues. The CDR3 loop reads CASSQDLTTAEQYF. Written as DNA, the CDR3 is TGTGCCAGCAGCCAAGACTTAACGACAGCTGAGCAGTACTTC.